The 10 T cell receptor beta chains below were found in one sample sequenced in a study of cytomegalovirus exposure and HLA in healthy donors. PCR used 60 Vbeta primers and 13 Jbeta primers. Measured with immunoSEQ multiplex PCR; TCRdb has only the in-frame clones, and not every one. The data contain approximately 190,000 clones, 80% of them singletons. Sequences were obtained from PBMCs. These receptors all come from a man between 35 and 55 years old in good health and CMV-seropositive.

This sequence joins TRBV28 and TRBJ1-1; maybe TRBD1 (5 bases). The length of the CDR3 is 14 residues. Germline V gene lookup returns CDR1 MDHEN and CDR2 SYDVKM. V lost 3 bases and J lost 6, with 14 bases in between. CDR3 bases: TGTGCCAGCAGTTTGGGATCCTGGGGCCCTGAAGCTTTCTTT. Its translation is CASSLGSWGPEAFF.

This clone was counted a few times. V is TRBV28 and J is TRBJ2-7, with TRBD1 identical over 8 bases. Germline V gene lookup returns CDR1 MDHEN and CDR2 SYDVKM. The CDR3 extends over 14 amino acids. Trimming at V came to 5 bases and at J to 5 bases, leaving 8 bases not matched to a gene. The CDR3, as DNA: TGTGCCAGCAGTCCCCCGGACAGGGACCACGAGCAGTACTTC. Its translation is CASSPPDRDHEQYF.

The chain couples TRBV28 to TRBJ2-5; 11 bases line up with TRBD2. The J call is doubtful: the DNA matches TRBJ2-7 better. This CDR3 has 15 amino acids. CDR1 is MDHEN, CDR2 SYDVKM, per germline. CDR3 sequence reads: CASSKTSGGRYEQYF. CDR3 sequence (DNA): TGTGCCAGCAGTAAAACTAGCGGGGGTAGGTACGAGCAGTACTTC.

The CDR3 nucleotides read TGTGCCAGCAGCTTGACTGTTCAAATCACCGGGGAGCTGTTTTTT. As protein: CASSLTVQITGELFF. The rearrangement links TRBV5-6 to TRBJ2-2, with D unclear. Germline loops: CDR1 SGHDT, CDR2 YYEEEE. V gave up 1 base and J gave up 4 bases, with 11 bases separating them. The CDR3 is 15 residues long.

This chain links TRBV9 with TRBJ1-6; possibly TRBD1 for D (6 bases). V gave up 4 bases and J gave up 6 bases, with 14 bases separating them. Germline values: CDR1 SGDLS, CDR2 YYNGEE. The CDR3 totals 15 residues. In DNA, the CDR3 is TGTGCCAGCAGCCCCTCAGGACAGAGTAATTCACCCCTCCACTTT. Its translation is CASSPSGQSNSPLHF.

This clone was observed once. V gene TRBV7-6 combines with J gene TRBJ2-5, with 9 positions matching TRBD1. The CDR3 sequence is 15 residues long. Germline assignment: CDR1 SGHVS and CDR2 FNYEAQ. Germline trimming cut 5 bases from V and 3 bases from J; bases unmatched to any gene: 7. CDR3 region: CASSLPGQGEETQYF. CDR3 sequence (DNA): TGTGCCAGCAGCCTGCCGGGACAGGGTGAAGAGACCCAGTACTTC. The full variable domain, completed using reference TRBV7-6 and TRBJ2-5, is GAGVSQSPRYKVTKRGQDVALRCDPISGHVSLYWYRQALGQGPEFLTYFNYEAQQDKSGLPNDRFSAERPEGSISTLTIQRTEQRDSAMYRCASSLPGQGEETQYFGPGTRLLVL.

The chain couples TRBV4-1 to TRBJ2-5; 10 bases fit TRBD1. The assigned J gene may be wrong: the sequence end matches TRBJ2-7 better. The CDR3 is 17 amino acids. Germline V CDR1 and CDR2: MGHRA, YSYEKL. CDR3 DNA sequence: TGCGCCAGCAGCCAAGCACACCGGGACAGGGGATCATACGAGCAGTACTTC. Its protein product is CASSQAHRDRGSYEQYF.

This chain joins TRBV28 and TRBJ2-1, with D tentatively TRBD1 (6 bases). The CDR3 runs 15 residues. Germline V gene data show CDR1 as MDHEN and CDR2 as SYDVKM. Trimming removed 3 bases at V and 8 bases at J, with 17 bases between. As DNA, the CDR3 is TGTGCCAGCAGTTTGATGGGGGCCGGTTCCTATGAGCAGTTCTTC. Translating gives CASSLMGAGSYEQFF.

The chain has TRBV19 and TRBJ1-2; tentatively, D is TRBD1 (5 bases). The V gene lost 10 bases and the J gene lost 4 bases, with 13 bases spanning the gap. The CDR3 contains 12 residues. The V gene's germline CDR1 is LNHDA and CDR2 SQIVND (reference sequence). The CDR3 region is CATRDYFYGYTF. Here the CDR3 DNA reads TGTGCCACCCGGGACTATTTCTATGGCTACACCTTC.

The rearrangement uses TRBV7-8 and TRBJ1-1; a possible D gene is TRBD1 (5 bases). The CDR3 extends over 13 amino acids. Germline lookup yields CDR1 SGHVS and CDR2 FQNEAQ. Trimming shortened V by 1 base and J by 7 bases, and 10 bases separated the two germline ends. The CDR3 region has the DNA TGTGCCAGCAGCTTAGGTTGGGGCGGTGAAGCTTTCTTT. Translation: CASSLGWGGEAFF.